The 21 T cell receptor beta chains below were found in one sample sequenced in a study of post-analysis software for immune sequencing data. Study-wide points: Elevated frequency relative to controls characterized roughly five TRBV segments in patients, TRBV5-6, TRBV5-1 and TRBV20-1 among them.

The antigens of these receptors remain unknown. The TCR beta cDNA libraries carried unique molecular identifiers. MiXCR, applied by TCRdb to the PCR reads, yields one record per CDR3 protein. The table records about 540,000 distinct CDR3 sequences, 34% of them present only once. The sequencing sample was made of blood. These receptors originate from a girl between 2 and 17 years old with multiple sclerosis.

The table lists this clonotype with a count of one. One junction end disagrees with the germline gene, perhaps due to a read error. The chain's CDR3 is CASSPRVRDRVNEKRFF. The CDR3 coding sequence is TGTGCCAGCAGCCCGAGGGTCCGGGACAGGGTAAACGAAAAACGGTTTTTT. The rearrangement uses TRBV11-2 and TRBJ1-4; 9 nucleotides agree with TRBD1. There are 17 residues in the CDR3. Germline CDR1 and CDR2: SGHAT and FQNNGV.

The chain carries TRBV16 and TRBJ2-5; D might be TRBD2 (6 bases). The CDR3 spans 16 residues. Germline lookup yields CDR1 KGHSY and CDR2 FQNENV. Between the trimmed V and J ends, which lost 0 bases and 2 bases, there was a span of 13 bases. DNA of the CDR3: TGTGCCAGCAGCCAATCATCGCTAGCGTTACAAGAGACCCAGTACTTC. This gives the protein CASSQSSLALQETQYF.

This chain joins TRBV4-2 and TRBJ1-2, with TRBD1 as a possible D gene (5 bases). V was trimmed by 2 bases and J by 0 bases, leaving 13 bases between them. The CDR3 runs to 16 residues. The germline V gene encodes CDR1 LGHNA and CDR2 YNFKEQ. The CDR3 loop reads CASSQTAQGPNYGYTF. DNA of the CDR3: TGTGCCAGCAGCCAAACCGCCCAGGGTCCTAACTATGGCTACACCTTC.

This clonotype was seen a few times. J is TRBJ2-1 and V is TRBV29-1; tentatively, D is TRBD1 (5 bases). This CDR3 region has 12 residues. V dropped 2 bases and J dropped 4 bases, with 6 bases sitting between them. The germline CDR1 and CDR2 sequences are SQVTM and ANQGSEA. The DNA of the CDR3 is TGCAGCGTTGAAAAGGGGTACAATGAGCAGTTCTTC. This gives the protein CSVEKGYNEQFF.

This chain uses TRBV7-2 with TRBJ2-1; no clear D gene. This CDR3 contains 14 residues. CDR1 is SGHTA and CDR2 is FQGNSA in the germline V gene. Between the trimmed V and J ends, which lost 1 base and 11 bases, there was a span of 15 bases. The CDR3 sequence: CASSLGVEASQQFF. The CDR3 nucleotides read TGTGCCAGCAGCTTAGGGGTAGAGGCCTCTCAGCAGTTCTTC. Together with reference TRBV7-2 and TRBJ2-1, the CDR3 gives the full variable domain: GAGVSQSPSNKVTEKGKDVELRCDPISGHTALYWYRQSLGQGLEFLIYFQGNSAPDKSGLPSDRFSAERTGGSVSTLTIQRTQQEDSAVYLCASSLGVEASQQFFGPGTRLTVL.

There are a few counts of this clonotype. V is TRBV10-3 and J is TRBJ1-1, with TRBD1 as a possible D gene (5 bases). The CDR3 runs to 15 residues. Germline V gene data show CDR1 as ENHRY and CDR2 as SYGVKD. Trimming cost V 3 bases and J 0 bases, with 11 bases left between them. CDR3 sequence (DNA): TGTGCCATCAGTGAAGGTGAGGGACTGAACACTGAAGCTTTCTTT. This gives the protein CAISEGEGLNTEAFF.

The chain couples TRBV28 to TRBJ2-1; D gene unclear. Germline V gene data show CDR1 as MDHEN and CDR2 as SYDVKM. This CDR3 is built from 12 residues. The V and J ends lost 4 bases and 6 bases respectively, with 7 bases between them. CDR3 bases: TGTGCCAGCAGTTCAAGCTTCAATGAGCAGTTCTTC. It is translated as CASSSSFNEQFF. Full variable domain (outside the CDR3, taken from reference TRBV28 and TRBJ2-1): DVKVTQSSRYLVKRTGEKVFLECVQDMDHENMFWYRQDPGLGLRLIYFSYDVKMKEKGDIPEGYSVSREKKERFSLILESASTNQTSMYLCASSSSFNEQFFGPGTRLTVL.

The V and J genes are TRBV12-3 or TRBV12-4 and TRBJ1-2; D may be TRBD1 (6 bases). CDR3 length: 14 amino acids. Trimming stripped 2 bases from V and 8 bases from J, with 15 bases between. CDR3 nucleotides: TGTGCCAGCAGTTTAACGCACAGGGCTGGCGGCTACACCTTC. This codes for CASSLTHRAGGYTF.

The CDR3 loop reads CASKPTGDSYEQYF. The CDR3 DNA sequence: TGTGCCAGCAAACCTACGGGAGACTCCTACGAGCAGTACTTC. The V call is TRBV6-2 or TRBV6-3, the J call TRBJ2-7, with D perhaps matching TRBD2 (6 bases). The germline V gene encodes CDR1 MNHEY and CDR2 SVGEGT. The V gene lost 7 bases and the J gene lost 0 bases, with 13 bases spanning the gap. CDR3 size: 14 residues.

Worth noting for this clonotype: One junction end disagrees with the germline gene, perhaps due to a read error. The chain employs TRBV3-1 and TRBJ2-1; the match to TRBD2 covers 7 bases. Germline V lookup: CDR1 LGHDT, CDR2 YNNKEL (reference sequence). This CDR3 comprises 16 residues. The CDR3 DNA reads TGTGCCAGCGGCCAAGGTAGACGGGGGGCCTACAATGAGCAGTTCTTC. It translates to CASGQGRRGAYNEQFF.

In its sample, this clonotype was seen a few times. The chain recombines TRBV25-1 with TRBJ2-5; TRBD1 matches 7 bases. This CDR3 comprises 15 residues. The V and J ends lost 1 base and 1 base, in that order; junction bases with no gene match: 3. Germline V gene data show CDR1 as MGHDK and CDR2 as SYGVNS. For the CDR3, the DNA is TGTGCCAGCAGTGAATCGACAGGGCCCCAAGAGACCCAGTACTTC. Its translation is CASSESTGPQETQYF.

The chain couples TRBV12-3 or TRBV12-4 to TRBJ1-6; 7 bases match TRBD1. This CDR3 has 16 amino acids. V shed 5 bases and J 9 bases; nucleotides not matched to a gene: 13. CDR3 sequence (DNA): TGTGCCAGCAGTCCGCCCCAGAACAGGGGAATTTCACCCCTCCACTTT. Residues: CASSPPQNRGISPLHF.

The sample holds a few counts of this clonotype. The chain recombines TRBV7-2 with TRBJ1-4; D is undetermined. This CDR3 has 14 amino acids. Germline V gives CDR1 SGHTA, CDR2 FQGNSA. With 4 bases removed from V and 7 bases from J, the gap between germline ends came to 13 bases. The CDR3 DNA reads as TGTGCCAGCAGCTCCGCCGGACTTGGTGAAAAACTGTTTTTT. This encodes CASSSAGLGEKLFF.

The J gene is TRBJ2-7, the V gene TRBV7-9, with D unresolved. The CDR3 covers 16 residues. With 5 bases removed from V and 1 base from J, the gap between germline ends came to 18 bases. Germline V lookup: CDR1 SEHNR, CDR2 FQNEAQ (reference sequence). The CDR3 spells CASSALRTWPSYEQYF. In DNA, the CDR3 is TGTGCCAGCAGCGCCCTTCGGACCTGGCCTTCCTACGAGCAGTACTTC.

Worth noting for this clonotype: The junction and the germline gene differ at one end; a read error may be behind it. This chain joins TRBV12-3 or TRBV12-4 and TRBJ2-1; possibly TRBD2 for D (6 bases). CDR3 length: 12 residues. CDR3 DNA: TGTGCCAGCAGAATGGACTACAATGGGCAGTTCTTC. This codes for CASRMDYNGQFF.

The rearrangement joins TRBV2 to TRBJ2-3; D is possibly TRBD2 (6 bases). CDR1 is SNHLY, CDR2 FYNNEI, per germline. Trimming took off 1 base at V and 0 bases at J, with 8 bases between the two ends. The CDR3 length is 15 residues. The chain's CDR3 is CASSEGRGSTDTQYF. CDR3 bases: TGTGCCAGCAGTGAAGGGCGGGGAAGCACAGATACGCAGTATTTT. The whole variable domain, filled in from reference TRBV2 and TRBJ2-3, reads EPEVTQTPSHQVTQMGQEVILRCVPISNHLYFYWYRQILGQKVEFLVSFYNNEISEKSEIFDDQFSVERPDGSNFTLKIRSTKLEDSAMYFCASSEGRGSTDTQYFGPGTRLTVL.

The chain carries TRBV27 and TRBJ2-3; 7 nucleotides align to TRBD1. After removal of 8 bases from V and 4 bases from J, the junction contained 6 bases not matched to a gene. Per the germline V gene, CDR1 is MNHEY and CDR2 is SMNVEV (reference sequence). This CDR3 is 13 amino acids long. The CDR3 DNA reads TGTGCCAGCTCGACAGGGCGCCCAGATACGCAGTATTTT. Protein sequence: CASSTGRPDTQYF.

This clonotype was counted a few times. The rearrangement links TRBV7-9 to TRBJ1-1; TRBD1 agrees at 7 bases. The CDR3 consists of 14 residues. V lost 2 bases, J lost 6 bases, and 6 bases stayed unmatched. Germline CDR1 and CDR2: SEHNR and FQNEAQ (reference sequence). The CDR3 DNA reads as TGTGCCAGCAGCTTAAGCAGGGGGGAGGCTGAAGCTTTCTTT. Translation: CASSLSRGEAEAFF.

The CDR3 coding sequence is TGTGCCAGTAGTATGGTACTAGCAGGGTCTCAGCAGTTCTTC. Its translation: CASSMVLAGSQQFF. The chain links TRBV19 to TRBJ2-1; perhaps TRBD2 as D (6 bases). The CDR3 spans 14 residues. Trimming took 3 bases from V and 11 from J, leaving 17 bases between them. Germline V gene lookup returns CDR1 LNHDA and CDR2 SQIVND (reference sequence).

V and J are TRBV4-2 and TRBJ1-2; 7 bases align to TRBD1. Germline values: CDR1 LGHNA, CDR2 YNFKEQ. The CDR3 consists of 16 residues. The junction had 9 bases not matched to a gene; V was cut back by 1 base and J by 4 bases. CDR3 region: CASSQVSGQNPYGYTF. As DNA, the CDR3 is TGTGCCAGCAGCCAAGTCTCGGGACAGAACCCCTATGGCTACACCTTC.

A few counts support this clonotype. V is TRBV6-5 and J is TRBJ2-1, with 8 bases identical to TRBD1. CDR3 length: 13 residues. Germline CDR1 and CDR2: MNHEY and SVGAGI. J lost 7 bases, V lost 2 bases, and 1 base had no gene match. The CDR3 nucleotides read TGTGCCAGCAGTTACGACAGGGGAAATGAGCAGTTCTTC. Protein: CASSYDRGNEQFF.